This T cell receptor (beta chain) was recovered during a study of human T cells and chemical hapten exposure. Study summary: Patch tests put 0.01% DPC on the upper back, and the results were checked at 6 days.

This clonotype was observed at least ten times. The antigen remains undetermined. Study outcomes and limitations: With regard to DPC sensitization, TCRs above 1 in 1000 frequency did not change.

CDR1 and CDR2 from the germline V gene are SGHDN and FVKESK. V trimming: 8 bases; J trimming: 8 bases; junction bases outside the gene matches: 10. The CDR3 loop spans 14 amino acids. The study's library attached unique molecular identifiers to single cDNA molecules. MiXCR was run by TCRdb on the RACE reads, yielding one entry per CDR3 protein. This table has about 84,000 distinct CDR3 sequences, 11% appearing once. Indicated time point: patch test 3, about 24 weeks after DPC sensitization. The treatment: therapeutic diphenylcyclopropenone sensitization with weekly scalp DPC. Sequencing was performed on whole blood, taken in connection with sensitization to the hapten diphenylcyclopropenone (DPC). The clonotype was recovered from a woman in her fifties or sixties with alopecia areata. Some clones in this sample may be carry-over from other donors' samples. The J gene is TRBJ2-1, the V gene TRBV14; 9 nucleotides match TRBD2. The CDR3 DNA sequence: TGTGCCAGCTCAAGACTAGCGGTCTGGGATGAGCAGTTCTTC. This translates into CASSRLAVWDEQFF.